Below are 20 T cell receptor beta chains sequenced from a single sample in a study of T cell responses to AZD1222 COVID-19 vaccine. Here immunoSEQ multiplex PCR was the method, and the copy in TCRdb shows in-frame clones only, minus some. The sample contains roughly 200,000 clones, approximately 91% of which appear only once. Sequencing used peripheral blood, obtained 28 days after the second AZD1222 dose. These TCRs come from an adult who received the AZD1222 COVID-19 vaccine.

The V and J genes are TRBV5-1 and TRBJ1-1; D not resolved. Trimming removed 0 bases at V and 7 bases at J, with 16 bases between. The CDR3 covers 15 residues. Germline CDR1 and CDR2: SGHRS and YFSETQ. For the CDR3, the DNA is TGCGCCAGCAGCTTGGTTGTCGACGGAAAATATGAAGCTTTCTTT. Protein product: CASSLVVDGKYEAFF. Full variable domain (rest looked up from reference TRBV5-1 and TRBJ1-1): KAGVTQTPRYLIKTRGQQVTLSCSPISGHRSVSWYQQTPGQGLQFLFEYFSETQRNKGNFPGRFSGRQFSNSRSEMNVSTLELGDSALYLCASSLVVDGKYEAFFGQGTRLTVV.

CDR3 DNA: TGTGCCAGCAGGACAGGGGGGTACGAGCAGTACTTC. Its translation: CASRTGGYEQYF. The chain links TRBV6-5 to TRBJ2-7; 9 bases fit TRBD1. The CDR3 has 12 residues. V lost 6 bases to trimming and J lost 4 bases; unmatched junction nucleotides: 1. Germline V gives CDR1 MNHEY, CDR2 SVGAGI.

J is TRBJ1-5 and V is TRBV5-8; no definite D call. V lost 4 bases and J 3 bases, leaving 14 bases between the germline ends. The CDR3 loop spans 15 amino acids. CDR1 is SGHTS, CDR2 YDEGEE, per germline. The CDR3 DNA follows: TGTGCCAGCAGCACCCTAGTCACACCCAATCAGCCCCAGCATTTT. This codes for CASSTLVTPNQPQHF.

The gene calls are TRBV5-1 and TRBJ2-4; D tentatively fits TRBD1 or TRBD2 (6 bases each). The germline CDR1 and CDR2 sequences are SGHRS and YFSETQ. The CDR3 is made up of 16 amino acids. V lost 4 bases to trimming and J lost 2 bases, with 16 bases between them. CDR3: CASSRVGGTSKNIQYF. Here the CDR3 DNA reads TGCGCCAGCAGCCGTGTGGGGGGCACATCCAAAAACATTCAGTACTTC. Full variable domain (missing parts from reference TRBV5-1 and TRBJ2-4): KAGVTQTPRYLIKTRGQQVTLSCSPISGHRSVSWYQQTPGQGLQFLFEYFSETQRNKGNFPGRFSGRQFSNSRSEMNVSTLELGDSALYLCASSRVGGTSKNIQYFGAGTRLSVL.

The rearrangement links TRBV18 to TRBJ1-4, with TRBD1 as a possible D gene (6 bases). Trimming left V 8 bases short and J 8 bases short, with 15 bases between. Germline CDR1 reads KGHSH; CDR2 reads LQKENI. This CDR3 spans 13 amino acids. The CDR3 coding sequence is TGTGCCAGCGCGGAGGGGGGGAACGAAAAACTGTTTTTT. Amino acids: CASAEGGNEKLFF.

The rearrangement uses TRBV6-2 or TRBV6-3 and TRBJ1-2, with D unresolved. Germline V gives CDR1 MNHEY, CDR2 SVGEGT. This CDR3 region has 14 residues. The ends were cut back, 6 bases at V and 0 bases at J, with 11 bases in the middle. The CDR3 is CASSQIGTNYGYTF. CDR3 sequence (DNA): TGTGCCAGCAGCCAAATAGGGACTAACTATGGCTACACCTTC.

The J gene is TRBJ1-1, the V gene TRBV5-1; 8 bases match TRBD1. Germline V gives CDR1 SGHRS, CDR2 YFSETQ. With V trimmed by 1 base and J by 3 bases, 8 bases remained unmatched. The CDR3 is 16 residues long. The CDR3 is CASSLSPGGADTEAFF. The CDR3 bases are TGCGCCAGCAGCTTGAGCCCAGGGGGCGCGGACACTGAAGCTTTCTTT.

CDR3 in amino acids: CASSSTGGVDGYTF. The CDR3 nucleotides read TGCGCCAGCAGCTCGACAGGGGGAGTGGATGGCTACACCTTC. The chain employs TRBV5-1 and TRBJ1-2; 9 positions agree with TRBD1. V was pared by 3 bases and J by 6 bases, with 6 bases of the junction left unmatched. The CDR3 is made up of 14 amino acids. The germline CDR1 and CDR2 sequences are SGHRS and YFSETQ.

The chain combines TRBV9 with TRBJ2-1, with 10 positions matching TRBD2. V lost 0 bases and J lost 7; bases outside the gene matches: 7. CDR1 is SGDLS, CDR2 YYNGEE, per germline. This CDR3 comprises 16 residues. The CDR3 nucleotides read TGTGCCAGCAGCGTAGACGGTACTAGCGGGATAAATGAGCAGTTCTTC. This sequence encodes CASSVDGTSGINEQFF.

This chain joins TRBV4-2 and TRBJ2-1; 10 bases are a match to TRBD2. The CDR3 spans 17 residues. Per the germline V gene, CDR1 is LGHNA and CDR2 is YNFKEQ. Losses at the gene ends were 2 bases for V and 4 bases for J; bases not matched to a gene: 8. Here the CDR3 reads CASSQSASGGAYNEQFF. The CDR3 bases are TGTGCCAGCAGCCAATCGGCCAGCGGGGGGGCTTACAATGAGCAGTTCTTC.

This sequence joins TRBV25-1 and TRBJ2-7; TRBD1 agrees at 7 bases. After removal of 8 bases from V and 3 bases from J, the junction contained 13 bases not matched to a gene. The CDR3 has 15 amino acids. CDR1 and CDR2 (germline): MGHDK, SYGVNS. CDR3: CASGPYRTGRYEQYF. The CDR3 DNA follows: TGTGCCAGCGGACCCTACAGGACAGGCCGCTACGAGCAGTACTTC.

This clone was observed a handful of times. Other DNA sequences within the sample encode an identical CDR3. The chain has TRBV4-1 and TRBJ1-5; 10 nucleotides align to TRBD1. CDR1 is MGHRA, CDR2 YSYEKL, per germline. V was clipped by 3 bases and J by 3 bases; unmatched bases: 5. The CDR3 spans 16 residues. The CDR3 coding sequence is TGCGCCAGCAGCCAGCCGGACAGGGGGAACAATCAGCCCCAGCATTTT. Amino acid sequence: CASSQPDRGNNQPQHF.

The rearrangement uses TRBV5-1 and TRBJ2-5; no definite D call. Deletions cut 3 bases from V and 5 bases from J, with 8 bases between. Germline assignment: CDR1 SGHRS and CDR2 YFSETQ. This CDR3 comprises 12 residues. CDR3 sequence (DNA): TGCGCCAGCAGCTCAGGTCGGGAGACCCAGTACTTC. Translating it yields CASSSGRETQYF.

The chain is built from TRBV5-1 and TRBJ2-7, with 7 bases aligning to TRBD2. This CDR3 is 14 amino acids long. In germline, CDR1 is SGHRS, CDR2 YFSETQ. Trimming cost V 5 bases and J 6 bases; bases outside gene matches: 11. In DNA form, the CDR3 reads TGCGCCAGCAGGTCGACGGGAGGAAAGGGCGAGCAGTACTTC. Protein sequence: CASRSTGGKGEQYF.

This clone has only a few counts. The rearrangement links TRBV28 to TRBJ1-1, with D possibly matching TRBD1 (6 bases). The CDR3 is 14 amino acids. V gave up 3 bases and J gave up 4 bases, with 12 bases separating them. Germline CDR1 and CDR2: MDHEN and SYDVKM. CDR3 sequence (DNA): TGTGCCAGCAGTTTCCAGGGGCTCCGCACTGAAGCTTTCTTT. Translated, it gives CASSFQGLRTEAFF.

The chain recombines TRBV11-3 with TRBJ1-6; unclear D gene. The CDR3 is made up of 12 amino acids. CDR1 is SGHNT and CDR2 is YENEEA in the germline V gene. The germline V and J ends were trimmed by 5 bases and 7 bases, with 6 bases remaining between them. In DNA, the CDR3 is TGTGCCAGCAGCAACGGCAATTCACCCCTCCACTTT. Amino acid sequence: CASSNGNSPLHF.

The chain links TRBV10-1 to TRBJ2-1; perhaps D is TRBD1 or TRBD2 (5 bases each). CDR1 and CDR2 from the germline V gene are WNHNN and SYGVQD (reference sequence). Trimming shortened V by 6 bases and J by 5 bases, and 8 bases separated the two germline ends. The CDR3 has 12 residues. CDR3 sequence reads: CASSSGHNEQFF. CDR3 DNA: TGCGCCAGCAGCTCGGGACACAATGAGCAGTTCTTC.

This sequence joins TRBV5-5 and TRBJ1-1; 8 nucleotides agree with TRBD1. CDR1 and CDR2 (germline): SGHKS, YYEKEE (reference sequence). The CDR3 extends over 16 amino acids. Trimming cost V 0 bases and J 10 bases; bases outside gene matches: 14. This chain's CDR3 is CASSLAAGQGKWGAFF. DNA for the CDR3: TGTGCCAGCAGCTTGGCCGCTGGACAGGGAAAATGGGGAGCTTTCTTT.

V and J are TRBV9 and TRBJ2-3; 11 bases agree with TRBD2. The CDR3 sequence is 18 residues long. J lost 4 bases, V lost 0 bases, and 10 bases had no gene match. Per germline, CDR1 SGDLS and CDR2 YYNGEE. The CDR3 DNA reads TGTGCCAGCAGCGTAGGACTAGCGGGGACGCTAAGATCAGATACGCAGTATTTT. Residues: CASSVGLAGTLRSDTQYF.

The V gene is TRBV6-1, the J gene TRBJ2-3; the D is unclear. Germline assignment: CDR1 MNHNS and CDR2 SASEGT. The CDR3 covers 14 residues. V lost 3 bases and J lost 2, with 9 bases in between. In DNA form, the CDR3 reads TGTGCCAGCAGTGATAGACGGTACACAGATACGCAGTATTTT. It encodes CASSDRRYTDTQYF.